Sequencing of this T cell receptor (beta chain) was carried out in a study of blood T cell repertoires in COVID-19. For the study at large: From T cells, B-cell-depleted T cells, or PBMCs came the material, which was cDNA or gDNA.

Germline V gene sequence: CDR1 DFQATT, CDR2 SNEGSKA (reference sequence). The V gene lost 6 bases and the J gene lost 5 bases, with 10 bases spanning the gap. The CDR3 is 11 residues long. Authors' data handling: Scientists estimated how many nucleated cells there were by amplifying reference gene primers. This table comes from immunoSEQ multiplex PCR, and its TCRdb copy is limited to in-frame clones, with some not included. V, J and clone size are taken as reported in that table, and D and trimming were inferred from the DNA itself. The table has over 50,000 clones, around four fifths seen once. This sequence was found in a woman aged 50 to 60 with active or convalescent COVID-19. The V and J genes are TRBV20-1 and TRBJ1-2, with D unclear. Sequencing used peripheral blood. The CDR3 here is CSAPQLYGYTF. CDR3 coding DNA: TGCAGTGCCCCCCAGTTATATGGCTACACCTTC.